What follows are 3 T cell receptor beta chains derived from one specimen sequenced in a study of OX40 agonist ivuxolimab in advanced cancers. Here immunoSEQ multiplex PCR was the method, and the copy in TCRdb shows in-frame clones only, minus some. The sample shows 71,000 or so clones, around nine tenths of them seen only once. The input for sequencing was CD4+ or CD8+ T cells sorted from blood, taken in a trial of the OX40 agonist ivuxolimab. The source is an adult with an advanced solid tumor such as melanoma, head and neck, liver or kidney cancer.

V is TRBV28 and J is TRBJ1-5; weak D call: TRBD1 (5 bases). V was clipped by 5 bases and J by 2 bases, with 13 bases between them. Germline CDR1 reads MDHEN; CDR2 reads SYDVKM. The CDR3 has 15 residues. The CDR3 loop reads CASSTGGDGNQPQHF. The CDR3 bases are TGTGCCAGCAGTACTGGGGGGGATGGCAATCAGCCCCAGCATTTT.

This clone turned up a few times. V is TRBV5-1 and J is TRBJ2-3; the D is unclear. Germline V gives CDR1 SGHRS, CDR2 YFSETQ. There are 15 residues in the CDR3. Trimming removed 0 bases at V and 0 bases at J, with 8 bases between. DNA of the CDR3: TGCGCCAGCAGCTTGGACCACCTTAGCACAGATACGCAGTATTTT. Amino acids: CASSLDHLSTDTQYF.

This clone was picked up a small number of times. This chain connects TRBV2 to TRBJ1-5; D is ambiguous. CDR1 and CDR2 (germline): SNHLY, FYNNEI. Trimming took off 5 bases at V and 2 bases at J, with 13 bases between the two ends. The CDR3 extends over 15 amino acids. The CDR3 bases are TGTGCCAGCAGTTTACGATCCATCGGCAATCAGCCCCAGCATTTT. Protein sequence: CASSLRSIGNQPQHF. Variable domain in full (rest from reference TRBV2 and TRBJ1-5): EPEVTQTPSHQVTQMGQEVILRCVPISNHLYFYWYRQILGQKVEFLVSFYNNEISEKSEIFDDQFSVERPDGSNFTLKIRSTKLEDSAMYFCASSLRSIGNQPQHFGDGTRLSIL.